This note documents a single TCR beta chain sequence. Its antigen is not identified. This specimen belongs to a study of chemoradiotherapy in HPV16-positive cancers. Study information: A couple of HPV16-positive patients' cells yielded candidate HPV-specific clones and common motifs. General study findings and limits: Candidate HPV-specific clones and E7-related TCR motifs grew in tumor during treatment.

Sequenced by immunoSEQ multiplex PCR; TCRdb stores in-frame clones only, minus some. The profile shows tens of thousands of clones, 90% of them singletons. Trimming took 8 bases from V and 1 from J, leaving 11 bases between them. Looked up from germline, CDR1 is MNHEY and CDR2 is SVGAGI. CDR3 length equals 13 residues. This TCR was sampled from a human donor with HPV-associated anogenital cancer. The rearrangement joins TRBV6-5 to TRBJ1-1; D remains unclear. Material: blood, obtained from a patient who underwent chemoradiotherapy. CDR3 nucleotide sequence: TGTGCCAGCGGGAAGATCAGGAACACTGAAGCTTTCTTT. Translated, it gives CASGKIRNTEAFF.